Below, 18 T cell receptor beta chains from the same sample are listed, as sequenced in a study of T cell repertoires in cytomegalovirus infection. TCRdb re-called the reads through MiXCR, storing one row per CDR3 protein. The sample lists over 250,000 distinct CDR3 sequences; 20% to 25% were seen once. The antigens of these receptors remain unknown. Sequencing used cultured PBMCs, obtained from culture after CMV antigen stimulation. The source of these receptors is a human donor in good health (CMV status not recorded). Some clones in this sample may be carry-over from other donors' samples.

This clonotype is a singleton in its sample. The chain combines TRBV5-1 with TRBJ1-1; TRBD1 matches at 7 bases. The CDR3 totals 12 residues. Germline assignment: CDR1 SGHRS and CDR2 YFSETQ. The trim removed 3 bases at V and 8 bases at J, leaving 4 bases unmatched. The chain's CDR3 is CASSSQGLEAFF. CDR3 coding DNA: TGCGCCAGCAGCTCACAGGGGTTGGAAGCTTTCTTT.

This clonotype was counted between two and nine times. Here the CDR3 reads CASSVLSSGSHEQYF. The CDR3 region has the DNA TGTGCCAGCAGTGTTCTGTCTAGCGGGAGCCACGAGCAGTACTTC. The V and J genes are TRBV2 and TRBJ2-7; TRBD2 aligns across 10 bases. This CDR3 is built from 15 residues. V lost 4 bases to trimming and J lost 5 bases; unmatched junction nucleotides: 8. Germline V gene data show CDR1 as SNHLY and CDR2 as FYNNEI.

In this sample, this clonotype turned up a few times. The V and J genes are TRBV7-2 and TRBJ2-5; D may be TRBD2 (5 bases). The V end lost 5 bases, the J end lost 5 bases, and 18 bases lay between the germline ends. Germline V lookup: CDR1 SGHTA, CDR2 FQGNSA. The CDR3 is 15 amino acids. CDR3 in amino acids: CASSPRSGIVETQYF. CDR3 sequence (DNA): TGTGCCAGCAGCCCCCGGTCGGGAATAGTGGAGACCCAGTACTTC.

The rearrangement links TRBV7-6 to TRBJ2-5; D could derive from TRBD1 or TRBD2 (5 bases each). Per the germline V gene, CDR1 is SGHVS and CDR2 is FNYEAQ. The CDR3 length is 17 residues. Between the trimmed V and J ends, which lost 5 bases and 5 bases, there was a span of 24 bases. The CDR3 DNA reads TGTGCCAGCAGCAACAGGCCCGGGTTAGTGGGAGTCGAGACCCAGTACTTC. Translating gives CASSNRPGLVGVETQYF. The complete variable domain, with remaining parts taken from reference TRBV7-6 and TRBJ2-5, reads GAGVSQSPRYKVTKRGQDVALRCDPISGHVSLYWYRQALGQGPEFLTYFNYEAQQDKSGLPNDRFSAERPEGSISTLTIQRTEQRDSAMYRCASSNRPGLVGVETQYFGPGTRLLVL.

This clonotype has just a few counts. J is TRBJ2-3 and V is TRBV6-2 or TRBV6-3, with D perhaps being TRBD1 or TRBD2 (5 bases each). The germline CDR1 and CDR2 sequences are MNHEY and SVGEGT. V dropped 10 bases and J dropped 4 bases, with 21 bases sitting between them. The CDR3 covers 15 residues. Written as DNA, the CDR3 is TGTGCCACAAAACTACCGGGACGTCGATCAGATACGCAGTATTTT. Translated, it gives CATKLPGRRSDTQYF.

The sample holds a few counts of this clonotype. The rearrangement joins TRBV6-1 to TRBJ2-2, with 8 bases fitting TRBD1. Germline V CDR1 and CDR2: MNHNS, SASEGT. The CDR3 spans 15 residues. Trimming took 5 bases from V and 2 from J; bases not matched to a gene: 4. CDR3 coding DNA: TGTGCCAGCAGTAAGACAGGGGCAAACACCGGGGAGCTGTTTTTT. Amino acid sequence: CASSKTGANTGELFF.

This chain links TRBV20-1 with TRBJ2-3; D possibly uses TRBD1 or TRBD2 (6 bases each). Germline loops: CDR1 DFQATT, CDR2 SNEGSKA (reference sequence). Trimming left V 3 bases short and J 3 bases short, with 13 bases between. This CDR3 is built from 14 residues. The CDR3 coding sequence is TGCAGTGCTAGCTCAGGGGAGGTGACAGATACGCAGTATTTT. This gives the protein CSASSGEVTDTQYF.

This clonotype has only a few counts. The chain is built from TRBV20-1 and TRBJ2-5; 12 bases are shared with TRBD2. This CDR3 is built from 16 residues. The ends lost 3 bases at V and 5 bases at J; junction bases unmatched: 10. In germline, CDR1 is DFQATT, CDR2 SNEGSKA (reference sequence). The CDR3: CSASPLLAGGPETQYF. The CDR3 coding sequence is TGCAGTGCTAGTCCCCTCCTAGCGGGAGGGCCGGAGACCCAGTACTTC.

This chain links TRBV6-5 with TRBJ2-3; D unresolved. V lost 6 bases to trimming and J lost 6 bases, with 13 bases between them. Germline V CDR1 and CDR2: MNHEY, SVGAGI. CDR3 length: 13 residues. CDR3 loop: CASRPVDWDTQYF. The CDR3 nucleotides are TGTGCCAGCAGGCCAGTCGATTGGGATACGCAGTATTTT.

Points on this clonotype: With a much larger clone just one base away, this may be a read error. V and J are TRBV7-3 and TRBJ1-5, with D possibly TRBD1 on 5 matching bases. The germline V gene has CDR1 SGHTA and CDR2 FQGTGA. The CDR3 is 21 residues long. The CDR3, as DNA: TGTGCCAGCAGCTCGAAGTTAATATTTTTTCCGGGACGATATAGCTATCAGCCCCAGCATTTT. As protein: CASSSKLIFFPGRYSYQPQHF.

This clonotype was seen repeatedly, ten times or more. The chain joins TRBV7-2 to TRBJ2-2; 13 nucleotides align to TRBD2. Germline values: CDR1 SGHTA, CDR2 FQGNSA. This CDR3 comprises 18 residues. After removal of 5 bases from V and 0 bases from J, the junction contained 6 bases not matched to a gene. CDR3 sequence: CASSPLAGGFANTGELFF. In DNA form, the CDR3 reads TGTGCCAGCAGCCCACTAGCGGGAGGGTTCGCGAACACCGGGGAGCTGTTTTTT.

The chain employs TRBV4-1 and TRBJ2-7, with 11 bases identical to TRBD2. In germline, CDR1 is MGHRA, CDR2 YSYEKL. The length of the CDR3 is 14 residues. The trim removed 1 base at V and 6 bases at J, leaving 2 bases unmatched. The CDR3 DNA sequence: TGCGCCAGCAGCCAAGTAGCGGGAGGGCCCGAGCAGTACTTC. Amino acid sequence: CASSQVAGGPEQYF.

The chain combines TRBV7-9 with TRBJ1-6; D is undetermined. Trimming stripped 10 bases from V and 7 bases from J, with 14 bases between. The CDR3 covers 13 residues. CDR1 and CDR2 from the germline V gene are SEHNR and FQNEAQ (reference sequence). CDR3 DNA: TGTGCCACCACGGAGGGCCGCAATTCACCCCTCCACTTT. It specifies CATTEGRNSPLHF.

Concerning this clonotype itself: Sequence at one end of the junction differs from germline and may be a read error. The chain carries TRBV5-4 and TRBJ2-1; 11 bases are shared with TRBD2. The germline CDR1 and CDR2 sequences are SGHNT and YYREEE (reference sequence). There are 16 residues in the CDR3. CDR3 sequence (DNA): TGTGCCAGCAGCTTGGACCCGGGGGGTAGCGGGAGGGCCGGATCCTTC. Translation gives CASSLDPGGSGRAGSF.

CDR3 coding DNA: TGCAGCGTCGATATTCTGGGCAGGTGGGATGAGCAGTTCTTC. Protein sequence: CSVDILGRWDEQFF. The chain employs TRBV29-1 and TRBJ2-1; D remains ambiguous. The CDR3 sequence is 14 residues long. Germline values: CDR1 SQVTM, CDR2 ANQGSEA. V lost 6 bases and J 8 bases, leaving 20 bases between the germline ends.

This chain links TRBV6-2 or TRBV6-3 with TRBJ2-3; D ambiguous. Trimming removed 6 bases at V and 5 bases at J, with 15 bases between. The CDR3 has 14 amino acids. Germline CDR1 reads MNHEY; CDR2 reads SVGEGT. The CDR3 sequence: CASSPIGTEDTQYF. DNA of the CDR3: TGTGCCAGCAGCCCAATCGGTACGGAAGATACGCAGTATTTT.

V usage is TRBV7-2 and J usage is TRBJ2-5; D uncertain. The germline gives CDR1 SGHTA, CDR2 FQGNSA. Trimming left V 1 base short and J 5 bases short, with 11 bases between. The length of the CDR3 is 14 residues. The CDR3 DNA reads TGTGCCAGCAGCTTAGTGGGCGAGTCTGAGACCCAGTACTTC. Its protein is CASSLVGESETQYF.

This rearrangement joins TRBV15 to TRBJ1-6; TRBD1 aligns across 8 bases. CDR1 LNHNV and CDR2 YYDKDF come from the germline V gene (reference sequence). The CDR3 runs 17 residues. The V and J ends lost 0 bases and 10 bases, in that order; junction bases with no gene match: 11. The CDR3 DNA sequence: TGTGCCACCAGCAGAGATCGGTGGCGACAGGGGATGTCACCCCTCCACTTT. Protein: CATSRDRWRQGMSPLHF.